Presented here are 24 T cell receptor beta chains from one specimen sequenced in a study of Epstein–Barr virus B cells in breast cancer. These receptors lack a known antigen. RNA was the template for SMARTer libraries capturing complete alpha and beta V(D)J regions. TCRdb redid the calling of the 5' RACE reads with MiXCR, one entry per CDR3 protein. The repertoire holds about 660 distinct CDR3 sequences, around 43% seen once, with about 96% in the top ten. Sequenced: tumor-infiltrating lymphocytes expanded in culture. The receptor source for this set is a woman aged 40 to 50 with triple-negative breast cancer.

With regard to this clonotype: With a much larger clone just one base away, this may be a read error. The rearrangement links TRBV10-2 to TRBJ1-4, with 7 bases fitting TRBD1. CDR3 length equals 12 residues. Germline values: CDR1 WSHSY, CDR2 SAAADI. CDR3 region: CASKGANEKQFF. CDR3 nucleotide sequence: TGCGCGTCGAAGGGGGCTAATGAAAAACAGTTTTTT.

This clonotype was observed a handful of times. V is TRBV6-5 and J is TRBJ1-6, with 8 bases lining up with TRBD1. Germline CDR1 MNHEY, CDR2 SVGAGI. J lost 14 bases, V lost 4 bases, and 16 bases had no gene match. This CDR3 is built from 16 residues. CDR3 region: CASSSHRGTGGRALHF. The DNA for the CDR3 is TGTGCCAGCAGTTCCCACAGGGGGACCGGGGGTCGGGCCCTCCACTTT.

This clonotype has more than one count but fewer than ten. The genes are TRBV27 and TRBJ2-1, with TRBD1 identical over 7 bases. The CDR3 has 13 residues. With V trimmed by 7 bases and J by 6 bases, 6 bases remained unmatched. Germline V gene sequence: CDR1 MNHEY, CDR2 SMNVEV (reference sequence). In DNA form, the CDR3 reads TGTGCCAGCAAACCGACAGGGATCAATGAGCAGTTCTTC. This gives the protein CASKPTGINEQFF.

Here the CDR3 reads CASSGTGTGAEQYF. The CDR3 bases are TGCGCCAGCAGTGGGACCGGGACAGGGGCCGAGCAGTACTTC. The rearrangement links TRBV5-1 to TRBJ2-7; the match to TRBD1 covers 10 bases. The germline CDR1 and CDR2 sequences are SGHRS and YFSETQ. The CDR3 extends over 14 amino acids. The junction had 8 bases not matched to a gene; V was cut back by 5 bases and J by 6 bases.

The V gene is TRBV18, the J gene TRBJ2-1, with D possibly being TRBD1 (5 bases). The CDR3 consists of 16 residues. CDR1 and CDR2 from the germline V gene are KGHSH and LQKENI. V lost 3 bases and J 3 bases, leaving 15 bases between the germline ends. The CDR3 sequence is CASSPPPDSFYNEQFF. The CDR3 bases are TGTGCCAGCTCACCCCCCCCCGACAGCTTCTACAATGAGCAGTTCTTC. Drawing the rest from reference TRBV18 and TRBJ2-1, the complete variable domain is NAGVMQNPRHLVRRRGQEARLRCSPMKGHSHVYWYRQLPEEGLKFMVYLQKENIIDESGMPKERFSAEFPKEGPSILRIQQVVRGDSAAYFCASSPPPDSFYNEQFFGPGTRLTVL.

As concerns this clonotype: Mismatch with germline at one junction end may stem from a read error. The CDR3 spells CASSERASTDTQYF. CDR3 coding DNA: TGTGCCAGCAGTGAACGGGCCAGCACAGACACGCAGTATTTT. The chain carries TRBV6-4 and TRBJ2-3; D unresolved. Germline lookup yields CDR1 MRHNA and CDR2 SNTAGT. This CDR3 region has 14 residues.

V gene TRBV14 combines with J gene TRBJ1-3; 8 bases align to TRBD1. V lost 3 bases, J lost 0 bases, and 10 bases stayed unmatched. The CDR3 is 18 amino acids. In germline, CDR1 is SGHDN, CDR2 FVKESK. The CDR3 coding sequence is TGTGCCAGCAGCCAGGCCACAGGGGGAAGAAGCTCTGGAAACACCATATATTTT. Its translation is CASSQATGGRSSGNTIYF.

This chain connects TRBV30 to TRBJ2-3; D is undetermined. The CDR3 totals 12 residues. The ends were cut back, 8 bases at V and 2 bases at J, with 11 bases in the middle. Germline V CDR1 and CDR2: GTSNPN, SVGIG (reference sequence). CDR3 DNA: TGTGCCGTGGGGATTTACACAGATACGCAGTATTTT. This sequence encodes CAVGIYTDTQYF.

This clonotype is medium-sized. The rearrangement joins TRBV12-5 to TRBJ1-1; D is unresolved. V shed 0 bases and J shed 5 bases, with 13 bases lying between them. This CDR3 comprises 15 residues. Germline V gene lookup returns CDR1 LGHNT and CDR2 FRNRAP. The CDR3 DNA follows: TGTGCTAGTGGTTTGGTAGTAGGGCCGGGGACTGAAGCTTTCTTT. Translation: CASGLVVGPGTEAFF.

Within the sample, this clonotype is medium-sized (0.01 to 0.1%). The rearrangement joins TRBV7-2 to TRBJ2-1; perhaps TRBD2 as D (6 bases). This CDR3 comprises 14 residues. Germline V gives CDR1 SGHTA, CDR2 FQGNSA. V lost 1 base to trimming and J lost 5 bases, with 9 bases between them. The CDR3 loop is CASSLERVDNEQFF. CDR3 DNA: TGTGCCAGCAGCTTAGAGCGGGTGGACAATGAGCAGTTCTTC.

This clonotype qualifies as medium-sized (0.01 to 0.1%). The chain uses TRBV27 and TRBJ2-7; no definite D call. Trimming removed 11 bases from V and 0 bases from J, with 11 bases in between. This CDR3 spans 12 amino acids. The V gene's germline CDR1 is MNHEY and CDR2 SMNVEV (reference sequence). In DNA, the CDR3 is TGTGCCTCCAGAGATAGCTCCTACGAGCAGTACTTC. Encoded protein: CASRDSSYEQYF.

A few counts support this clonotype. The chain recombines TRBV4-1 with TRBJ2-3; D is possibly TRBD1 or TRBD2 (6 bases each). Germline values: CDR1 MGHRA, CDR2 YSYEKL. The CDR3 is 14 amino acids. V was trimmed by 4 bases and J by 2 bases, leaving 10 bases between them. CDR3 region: CASSLRGDTDTQYF. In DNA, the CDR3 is TGCGCCAGCAGCCTAAGGGGGGACACAGATACGCAGTATTTT.

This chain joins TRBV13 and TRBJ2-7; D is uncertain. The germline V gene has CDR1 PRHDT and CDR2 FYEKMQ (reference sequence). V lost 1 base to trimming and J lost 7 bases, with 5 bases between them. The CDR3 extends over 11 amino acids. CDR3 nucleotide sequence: TGTGCCAGCAGCTTAGACGGGGAGCAGTACTTC. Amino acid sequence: CASSLDGEQYF.

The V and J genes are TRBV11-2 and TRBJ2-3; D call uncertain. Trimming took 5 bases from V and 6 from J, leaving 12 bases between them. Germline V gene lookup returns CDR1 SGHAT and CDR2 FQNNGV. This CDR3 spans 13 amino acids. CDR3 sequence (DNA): TGTGCCAGCAGCCCCTTTAGCCCCGATACGCAGTATTTT. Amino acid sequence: CASSPFSPDTQYF.

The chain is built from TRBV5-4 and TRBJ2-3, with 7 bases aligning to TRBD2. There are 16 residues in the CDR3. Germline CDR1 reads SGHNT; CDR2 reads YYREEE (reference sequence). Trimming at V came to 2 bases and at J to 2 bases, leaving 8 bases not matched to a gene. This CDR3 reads CASSFRGLAATDTQYF. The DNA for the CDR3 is TGTGCCAGCAGCTTTAGGGGCCTAGCGGCCACAGATACGCAGTATTTT.

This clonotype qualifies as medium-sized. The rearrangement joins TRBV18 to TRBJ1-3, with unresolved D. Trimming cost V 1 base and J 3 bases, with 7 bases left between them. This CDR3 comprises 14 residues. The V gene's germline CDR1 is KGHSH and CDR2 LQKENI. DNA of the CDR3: TGTGCCAGCTCACCACGCGGGGATGGAAACACCATATATTTT. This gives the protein CASSPRGDGNTIYF.

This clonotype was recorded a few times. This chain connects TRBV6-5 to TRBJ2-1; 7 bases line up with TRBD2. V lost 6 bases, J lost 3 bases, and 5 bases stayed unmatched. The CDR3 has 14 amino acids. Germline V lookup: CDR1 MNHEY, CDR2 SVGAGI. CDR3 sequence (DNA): TGTGCCAGCAGCCCGGGGGGTGACTACAATGAGCAGTTCTTC. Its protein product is CASSPGGDYNEQFF.

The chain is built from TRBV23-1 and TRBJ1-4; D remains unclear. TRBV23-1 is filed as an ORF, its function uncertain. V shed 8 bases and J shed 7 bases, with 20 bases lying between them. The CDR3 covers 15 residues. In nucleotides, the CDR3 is TGCGCCAGCCCAAGACGTAGGCGAGATGGTGAAAAACTGTTTTTT. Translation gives CASPRRRRDGEKLFF.

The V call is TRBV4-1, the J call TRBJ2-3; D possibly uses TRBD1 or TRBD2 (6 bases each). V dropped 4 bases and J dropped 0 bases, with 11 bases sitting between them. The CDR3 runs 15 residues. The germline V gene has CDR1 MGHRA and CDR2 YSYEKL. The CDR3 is CASSRAGGSTDTQYF. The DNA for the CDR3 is TGCGCCAGCAGCCGAGCCGGGGGCAGCACAGATACGCAGTATTTT.

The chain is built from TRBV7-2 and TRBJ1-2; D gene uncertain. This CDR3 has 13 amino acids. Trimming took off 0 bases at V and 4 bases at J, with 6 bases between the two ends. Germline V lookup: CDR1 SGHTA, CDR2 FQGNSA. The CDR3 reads CASSLADVYGYTF. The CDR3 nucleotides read TGTGCCAGCAGCTTAGCAGACGTCTATGGCTACACCTTC.

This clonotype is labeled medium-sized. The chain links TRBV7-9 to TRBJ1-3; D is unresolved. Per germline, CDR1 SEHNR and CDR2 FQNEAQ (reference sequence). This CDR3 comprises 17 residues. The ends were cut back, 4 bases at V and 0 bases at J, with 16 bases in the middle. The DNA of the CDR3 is TGTGCCAGCAGCTCATCGAGGCGGTTCAGCTCTGGAAACACCATATATTTT. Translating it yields CASSSSRRFSSGNTIYF. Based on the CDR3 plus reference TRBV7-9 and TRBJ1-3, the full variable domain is DTGVSQNPRHKITKRGQNVTFRCDPISEHNRLYWYRQTLGQGPEFLTYFQNEAQLEKSRLLSDRFSAERPKGSFSTLEIQRTEQGDSAMYLCASSSSRRFSSGNTIYFGEGSWLTVV.

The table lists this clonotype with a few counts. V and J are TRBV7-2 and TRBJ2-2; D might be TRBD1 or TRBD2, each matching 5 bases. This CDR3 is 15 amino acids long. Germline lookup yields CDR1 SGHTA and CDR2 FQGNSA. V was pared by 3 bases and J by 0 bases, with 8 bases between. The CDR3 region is CASSFGTPNTGELFF. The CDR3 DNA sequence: TGTGCCAGCAGCTTCGGGACGCCGAACACCGGGGAGCTGTTTTTT.

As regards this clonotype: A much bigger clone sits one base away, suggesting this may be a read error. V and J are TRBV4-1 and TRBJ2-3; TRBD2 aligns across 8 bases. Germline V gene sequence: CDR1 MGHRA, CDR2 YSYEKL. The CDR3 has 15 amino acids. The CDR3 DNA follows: TGCGCCAGCAGCCAAGCGGGAGGGAGCACAGATATGCAGTATTTT. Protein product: CASSQAGGSTDMQYF.

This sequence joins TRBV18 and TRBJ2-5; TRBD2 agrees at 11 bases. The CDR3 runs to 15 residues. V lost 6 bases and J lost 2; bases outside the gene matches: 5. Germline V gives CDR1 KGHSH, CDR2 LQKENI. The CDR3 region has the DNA TGTGCCAGCTCCCTCAGACTAGCGGGACAAGAGACCCAGTACTTC. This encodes CASSLRLAGQETQYF.